This T cell receptor (beta chain) was sequenced during a study of blood T cell repertoires in COVID-19. Overall study: Sample material is recorded as cDNA or gDNA derived from T cells, B-cell-depleted T cells, or PBMCs.

In the authors' methods: Researchers report that nucleated cell counts were estimated from reference gene primer amplification. Here immunoSEQ multiplex PCR was the method, and the copy in TCRdb shows in-frame clones only, minus some. The V and J calls and clone size are taken from that table; D and trimming were inferred from the DNA. The table includes about 380,000 clones, around 92% detected once. This receptor was taken from a man between 40 and 49 years old with acute or convalescent COVID-19. Input material: peripheral blood.

CDR3 loop: CASSELDRGTQPQHF. The CDR3 DNA sequence: TGTGCCAGCAGTGAACTCGACAGGGGAACTCAGCCCCAGCATTTT. The rearrangement joins TRBV28 to TRBJ1-5; TRBD1 matches at 8 bases. CDR1 is MDHEN, CDR2 SYDVKM, per germline. This CDR3 contains 15 residues. V gave up 5 bases and J gave up 6 bases; unmatched junction bases: 9.